This TCR beta chain was identified in a study of OX40 agonist ivuxolimab in advanced cancers. Study-wide context: An agonistic anti-OX40 (CD134) antibody, ivuxolimab, was used to treat the patients. Study-wide results and limits: CD4+ T cells averaged fewer expanded clones than CD8+ T cells.

Assay: immunoSEQ multiplex PCR; the TCRdb copy retains only in-frame clones and omits some. The sample records some 48,000 clones, about four fifths being singletons. This clone was seen a few times. Its antigen is unknown. The V end lost 4 bases, the J end lost 8 bases, and 12 bases lay between the germline ends. Germline CDR1 SQVTM, CDR2 ANQGSEA. The CDR3 runs to 13 residues. The sequence was collected from an adult with an advanced solid tumor such as melanoma, head and neck, liver or kidney cancer. The material sequenced was CD4+ or CD8+ T cells sorted from blood, taken in a trial of the OX40 agonist ivuxolimab. V and J are TRBV29-1 and TRBJ1-6; D perhaps matches TRBD1 (5 bases). The CDR3 DNA follows: TGCAGCGTTGGGCAGGGTCGTCATTCACCCCTCCACTTT. This translates into CSVGQGRHSPLHF. Variable domain in full (rest from reference TRBV29-1 and TRBJ1-6): SAVISQKPSRDICQRGTSLTIQCQVDSQVTMMFWYRQQPGQSLTLIATANQGSEATYESGFVIDKFPISRPNLTFSTLTVSNMSPEDSSIYLCSVGQGRHSPLHFGNGTRLTVT.